This record covers a single T cell receptor (beta chain). CDR1 and CDR2 (germline): SGHTA, FQGTGA. This CDR3 has 18 amino acids. After removal of 5 bases from V and 6 bases from J, the junction contained 15 bases not matched to a gene. Per the original methods: Cell counts per sample came from amplifying reference gene primers. Some clones are missing from TCRdb's copy, which holds only in-frame ones; the method was immunoSEQ multiplex PCR. V and J calls and clone size follow that table, whereas D and trimming were derived from the DNA. Of about 270,000 clones in the sample, approximately 83% were seen once. This sample was taken from a study of blood T cell repertoires in COVID-19.

This receptor was obtained from a human donor in a cohort sampled during active COVID-19. The chain combines TRBV7-3 with TRBJ2-2; 10 positions match TRBD2. The sample was peripheral blood. For the CDR3, the DNA is TGTGCCAGCAGCCCCTTTAATACACTAGCGGGAAATGCCGGGGAGCTGTTTTTT. This codes for CASSPFNTLAGNAGELFF.